Following are 17 T cell receptor beta chains from one sample sequenced in a study of blood T cell repertoires in COVID-19. The data were produced by immunoSEQ multiplex PCR, yet TCRdb's version contains in-frame clones alone and is incomplete. The table lists about 170,000 clones, over 65% of them singletons. Sequencing used PBMCs or T cells enriched from blood (not recorded which). These receptors were taken from a woman aged 50 to 60 who had recovered from COVID-19.

V usage is TRBV5-6 and J usage is TRBJ1-1; 7 bases fit TRBD1. The V segment lost 6 bases and the J segment 3 bases; nucleotides outside the gene matches: 8. The CDR3 contains 14 residues. The germline V gene has CDR1 SGHDT and CDR2 YYEEEE. CDR3 sequence (DNA): TGTGCCAGCAACATCGGGACAGCTTACACTGAAGCTTTCTTT. It specifies CASNIGTAYTEAFF.

The chain combines TRBV3-1 (or the pseudogene TRBV3-2) with TRBJ2-2, with D maybe TRBD1 (6 bases). The germline gives CDR1 LGHDT, CDR2 YNNKEL (reference sequence). This CDR3 has 14 residues. V lost 6 bases and J lost 7, with 15 bases in between. The CDR3, as DNA: TGTGCCAGCAGTCAGCAGGGGCAAAACGGGGAGCTGTTTTTT. Residues: CASSQQGQNGELFF.

The CDR3 loop reads CASSNTDRERNYGYTF. The CDR3 DNA is TGTGCCAGTAGCAACACCGACAGGGAGAGGAACTATGGCTACACCTTC. This chain connects TRBV19 to TRBJ1-2; 7 bases match TRBD1. The CDR3 runs 16 residues. V lost 6 bases, J lost 2 bases, and 12 bases stayed unmatched. Germline CDR1 and CDR2: LNHDA and SQIVND (reference sequence). Together with reference TRBV19 and TRBJ1-2, the CDR3 gives the full variable domain: DGGITQSPKYLFRKEGQNVTLSCEQNLNHDAMYWYRQDPGQGLRLIYYSQIVNDFQKGDIAEGYSVSREKKESFPLTVTSAQKNPTAFYLCASSNTDRERNYGYTFGSGTRLTVV.

The rearrangement joins TRBV7-8 to TRBJ1-4; no clear D gene. Germline assignment: CDR1 SGHVS and CDR2 FQNEAQ. Trimming took 5 bases from V and 5 from J, leaving 6 bases between them. The CDR3 covers 12 residues. DNA of the CDR3: TGTGCCAGCAGCCCGCGAAATGAAAAACTGTTTTTT. Encoded protein: CASSPRNEKLFF.

This chain uses TRBV11-1 with TRBJ1-1, with D unclear. V lost 5 bases and J lost 4, with 14 bases in between. The germline gives CDR1 SGHAT, CDR2 FQDESV (reference sequence). The CDR3 runs 14 residues. The chain's CDR3 is CASSPTVVGTEAFF. The CDR3 bases are TGTGCCAGCAGCCCAACGGTCGTTGGCACTGAAGCTTTCTTT.

This chain uses TRBV5-1 with TRBJ2-3, with 7 nucleotides matching TRBD1. The CDR3 loop spans 15 amino acids. Germline V gene lookup returns CDR1 SGHRS and CDR2 YFSETQ. V was pared by 4 bases and J by 2 bases, with 7 bases of the junction left unmatched. CDR3 amino acids: CASSPSGQYTDTQYF. The CDR3 DNA sequence: TGCGCCAGCAGCCCCTCGGGACAGTACACAGATACGCAGTATTTT.

This chain uses TRBV10-2 with TRBJ2-3, with 7 bases identical to TRBD1. CDR1 and CDR2 (germline): WSHSY, SAAADI. The V segment lost 6 bases and the J segment 10 bases; nucleotides outside the gene matches: 4. The CDR3 spans 11 residues. The CDR3 nucleotides read TGCGCCAGCAGCAGGACAGGCGCGCAGTATTTT. Amino acids: CASSRTGAQYF.

The chain employs TRBV5-1 and TRBJ1-1; D gene uncertain. The CDR3 covers 14 residues. The germline V and J ends were trimmed by 4 bases and 5 bases, with 15 bases remaining between them. Germline-derived CDR1 and CDR2 are SGHRS and YFSETQ. The CDR3 region is CASSLASGGTEAFF. CDR3 in DNA: TGCGCCAGCAGCCTAGCTTCTGGTGGAACTGAAGCTTTCTTT.

This chain connects TRBV5-5 to TRBJ2-7, with a weak D call TRBD1 (6 bases). Trimming removed 4 bases from V and 4 bases from J, with 15 bases in between. Germline V lookup: CDR1 SGHKS, CDR2 YYEKEE (reference sequence). The CDR3 length is 14 residues. CDR3 bases: TGTGCCAGCAGCAGCCGACCACAGGGATACGAGCAGTACGTC. It specifies CASSSRPQGYEQYV.

Many counts were recorded for this clone. The chain couples TRBV6-2 or TRBV6-3 to TRBJ2-2; TRBD1 matches at 12 bases. The CDR3 length is 15 residues. Germline CDR1 MNHEY, CDR2 SVGEGT. The trim removed 5 bases at V and 10 bases at J, leaving 8 bases unmatched. CDR3 bases: TGTGCCAGCAGTCCCGGGGGGACAGGGGGCGCGGAGCTGTTTTTT. It encodes CASSPGGTGGAELFF.

This clone was detected a few times. The chain uses TRBV2 and TRBJ1-1, with 7 bases aligning to TRBD1. Germline V gene data show CDR1 as SNHLY and CDR2 as FYNNEI. There are 14 residues in the CDR3. Unmatched junction bases numbered 4, after V lost 6 bases and J lost 0 bases. CDR3 loop: CASRTTGVNTEAFF. CDR3 in DNA: TGTGCCAGCAGAACAACAGGGGTGAACACTGAAGCTTTCTTT.

The genes are TRBV30 and TRBJ1-6, with no clear D. The germline gives CDR1 GTSNPN, CDR2 SVGIG (reference sequence). The CDR3 consists of 13 residues. CDR3 bases: TGTGGCATAGAACGCTCCTATAATTCACCCCTCCACTTT. Its translation is CGIERSYNSPLHF.

The DNA for the CDR3 is TGTGCCAGCAGCGCGACTAGCGGGGGGGCTCAAGAGCAGTTCTTC. It encodes CASSATSGGAQEQFF. The chain joins TRBV5-4 to TRBJ2-1; 14 nucleotides agree with TRBD2. The germline V gene encodes CDR1 SGHNT and CDR2 YYREEE (reference sequence). This CDR3 is built from 15 residues. V lost 4 bases and J lost 10; bases outside the gene matches: 7.

This chain connects TRBV5-5 to TRBJ1-1; tentatively, D is TRBD1 (6 bases). CDR1 and CDR2 from the germline V gene are SGHKS and YYEKEE (reference sequence). The CDR3 covers 15 residues. The V and J ends lost 4 bases and 2 bases respectively, with 15 bases between them. In DNA, the CDR3 is TGTGCCAGCAGCCTGGCCGGGGGGGCCAACACTGAAGCTTTCTTT. Residues: CASSLAGGANTEAFF. Full variable domain (rest looked up from reference TRBV5-5 and TRBJ1-1): DAGVTQSPTHLIKTRGQQVTLRCSPISGHKSVSWYQQVLGQGPQFIFQYYEKEERGRGNFPDRFSARQFPNYSSELNVNALLLGDSALYLCASSLAGGANTEAFFGQGTRLTVV.

This CDR3 reads CASSIMTGGTEAFF. The CDR3 nucleotides read TGTGCCAGTAGTATCATGACAGGGGGCACTGAAGCTTTCTTT. This sequence joins TRBV19 and TRBJ1-1; 9 bases are shared with TRBD1. The CDR3 covers 14 residues. J was trimmed by 4 bases and V by 3 bases; bases with no gene match: 3. From germline, CDR1 is LNHDA and CDR2 SQIVND (reference sequence).

J is TRBJ2-7 and V is TRBV10-2; a possible D gene is TRBD2 (5 bases). The germline V and J ends were trimmed by 3 bases and 6 bases, with 12 bases remaining between them. Germline V CDR1 and CDR2: WSHSY, SAAADI. This CDR3 has 13 residues. Here the CDR3 DNA reads TGCGCCAGCAGTGAACCTGAGGGCTCCGAGCAGTACGTC. As protein: CASSEPEGSEQYV.

The V gene is TRBV6-5, the J gene TRBJ2-1; no definite D call. Germline V CDR1 and CDR2: MNHEY, SVGAGI. V was pared by 0 bases and J by 8 bases, with 14 bases between. The CDR3 consists of 15 residues. The CDR3 DNA sequence: TGTGCCAGCAGTTACTCGGTTGTCCTTCAGGATGAGCAGTTCTTC. This gives the protein CASSYSVVLQDEQFF.